This paragraph reports one T cell receptor (beta chain). The data were taken from a study of CD8 T cells in Susac syndrome. The CDR3 totals 14 residues. V shed 7 bases and J 3 bases; nucleotides not matched to a gene: 4. Germline CDR1 is ENHRY and CDR2 is SYGVKD. Random hexamers served to reverse transcribe about 0.5 to 1 ug RNA. TCR beta CDR3 was amplified by immunoSEQ covering 54 Vbeta and 13 Jbeta. TCRdb analysed the immunoSEQ multiplex PCR reads with MiXCR anew, one entry per CDR3 protein. The sample holds about 180,000 distinct CDR3 sequences, around 95% seen once. Sample: CD8+ T cells from PBMCs. This receptor was obtained from a human donor with multiple sclerosis. V is TRBV10-3 and J is TRBJ1-1, with 11 bases fitting TRBD1. CDR3 region: CAIKGQGGYTEAFF. The CDR3 DNA is TGTGCCATCAAGGGACAGGGGGGATACACTGAAGCTTTCTTT.